The 4 T cell receptor beta chains below all came from one sample that was sequenced in a study of cytomegalovirus exposure and HLA in healthy donors. 60 Vbeta and 13 Jbeta primers were used in PCR. The data were produced by immunoSEQ multiplex PCR, yet TCRdb's version contains in-frame clones alone and is incomplete. The data show 130,000 to 150,000 clones, about four fifths seen once. The material sequenced was PBMCs. The receptors stem from a man in his forties or fifties in good health and CMV-seronegative.

About this clone itself: An end of the junction differs from the germline gene, which may be a read error. This chain uses TRBV6-1 with TRBJ2-3; 10 bases agree with TRBD1. The CDR3 contains 12 residues. CDR1 MNHNS and CDR2 SASEGT come from the germline V gene. The chain's CDR3 is CASSGQGADRAF. CDR3 DNA: TGTGCCAGCAGTGGACAGGGGGCAGACCGGGCCTTT.

The chain couples TRBV9 to TRBJ2-2; D not certain. The CDR3 runs 15 residues. The V end lost 0 bases, the J end lost 1 base, and 7 bases lay between the germline ends. The germline gives CDR1 SGDLS, CDR2 YYNGEE. CDR3 loop: CASSVGSVNTGELFF. In DNA form, the CDR3 reads TGTGCCAGCAGCGTAGGATCGGTGAACACCGGGGAGCTGTTTTTT.

Concerning this clone: In the same sample, other DNA sequences code for this CDR3. This chain links TRBV5-4 with TRBJ1-1; 10 bases agree with TRBD1. The CDR3 extends over 15 amino acids. Trimming took 3 bases from V and 9 from J; bases not matched to a gene: 11. In germline, CDR1 is SGHNT, CDR2 YYREEE (reference sequence). CDR3 sequence (DNA): TGTGCCAGCAGCTCCCCAACCGGGACAGGGGCCAAAGCTTTCTTT. This gives the protein CASSSPTGTGAKAFF.

This sequence joins TRBV19 and TRBJ2-4, with 9 nucleotides matching TRBD1. CDR1 is LNHDA, CDR2 SQIVND, per germline (reference sequence). This CDR3 has 15 amino acids. V shed 5 bases and J 4 bases; nucleotides not matched to a gene: 6. The CDR3 here is CASSGSGTGKNIQYF. DNA of the CDR3: TGTGCCAGTAGTGGTTCCGGGACAGGGAAAAACATTCAGTACTTC.